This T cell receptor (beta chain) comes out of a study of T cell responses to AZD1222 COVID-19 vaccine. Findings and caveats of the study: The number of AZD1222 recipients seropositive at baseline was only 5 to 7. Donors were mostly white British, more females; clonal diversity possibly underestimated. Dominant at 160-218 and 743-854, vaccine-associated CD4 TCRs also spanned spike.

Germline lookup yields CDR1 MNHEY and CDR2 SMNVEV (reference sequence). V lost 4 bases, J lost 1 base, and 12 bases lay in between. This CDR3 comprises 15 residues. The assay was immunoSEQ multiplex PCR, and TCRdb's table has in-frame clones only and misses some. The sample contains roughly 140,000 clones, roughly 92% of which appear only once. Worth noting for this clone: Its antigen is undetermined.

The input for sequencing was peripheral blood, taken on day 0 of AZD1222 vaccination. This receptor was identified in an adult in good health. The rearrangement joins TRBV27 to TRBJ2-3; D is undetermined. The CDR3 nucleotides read TGTGCCAGCAGTTCTCCTTGGGAACGCACAGATACGCAGTATTTT. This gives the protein CASSSPWERTDTQYF.